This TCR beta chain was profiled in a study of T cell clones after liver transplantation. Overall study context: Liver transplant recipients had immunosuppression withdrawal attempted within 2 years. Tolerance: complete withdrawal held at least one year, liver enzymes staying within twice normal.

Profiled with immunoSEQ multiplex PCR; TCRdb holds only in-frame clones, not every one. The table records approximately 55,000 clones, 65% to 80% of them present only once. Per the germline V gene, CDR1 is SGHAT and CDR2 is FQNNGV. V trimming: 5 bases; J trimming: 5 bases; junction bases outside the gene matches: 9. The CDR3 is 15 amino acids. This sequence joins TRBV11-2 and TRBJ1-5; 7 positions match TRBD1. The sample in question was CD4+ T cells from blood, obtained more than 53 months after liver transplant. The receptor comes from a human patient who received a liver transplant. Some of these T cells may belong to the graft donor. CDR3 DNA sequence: TGTGCCAGCAGCCCCGAGGGACAGCCTTATCAGCCCCAGCATTTT. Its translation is CASSPEGQPYQPQHF.